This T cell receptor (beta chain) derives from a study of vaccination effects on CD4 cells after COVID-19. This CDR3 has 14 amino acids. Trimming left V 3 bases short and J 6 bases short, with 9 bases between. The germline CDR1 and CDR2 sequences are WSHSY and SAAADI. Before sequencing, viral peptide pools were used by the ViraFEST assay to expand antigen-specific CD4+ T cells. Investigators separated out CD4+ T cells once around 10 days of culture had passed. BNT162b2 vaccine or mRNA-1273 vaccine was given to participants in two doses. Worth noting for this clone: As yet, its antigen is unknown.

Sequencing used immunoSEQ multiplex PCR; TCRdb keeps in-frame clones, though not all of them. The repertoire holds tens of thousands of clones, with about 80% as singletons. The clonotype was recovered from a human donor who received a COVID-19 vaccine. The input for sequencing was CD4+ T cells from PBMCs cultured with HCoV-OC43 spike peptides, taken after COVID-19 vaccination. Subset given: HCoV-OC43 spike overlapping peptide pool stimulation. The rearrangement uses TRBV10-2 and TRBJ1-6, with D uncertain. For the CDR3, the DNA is TGCGCCAGCAGTGAACCCGGACGTAATTCACCCCTCCACTTT. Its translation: CASSEPGRNSPLHF.